These 18 T cell receptor beta chains share one sample of origin, sequenced in a study of cytomegalovirus exposure and HLA in healthy donors. Assay used: immunoSEQ multiplex PCR; TCRdb lists only in-frame clones, some missing. The sample lists a few hundred thousand clones, nearly 90% occurring once. Sequencing was carried out using PBMCs. These receptors were obtained from a man aged 25 to 40 in good health and CMV-seronegative.

The chain has TRBV5-6 and TRBJ2-7; D might be TRBD2 (7 bases). Between the trimmed V and J ends, which lost 3 bases and 0 bases, there was a span of 13 bases. Germline V gene data show CDR1 as SGHDT and CDR2 as YYEEEE. The CDR3 runs 15 residues. The CDR3 DNA sequence: TGTGCCAGCAGCTCTTGGGGGGGGCCCTCCTACGAGCAGTACTTC. Translating gives CASSSWGGPSYEQYF.

The chain is built from TRBV29-1 and TRBJ1-2; TRBD1 aligns across 9 bases. Per germline, CDR1 SQVTM and CDR2 ANQGSEA. With 6 bases clipped from V and 8 bases from J, the junction kept 13 bases outside the gene matches. The CDR3 loop spans 14 amino acids. DNA of the CDR3: TGCAGCGTAGAAACCGGGACAGGGACCGGGGGCTACACCTTC. Amino acids: CSVETGTGTGGYTF.

In this sample, this clone turned up once. The chain has TRBV4-1 and TRBJ1-6; D possibly corresponds to TRBD1 (5 bases). Per the germline V gene, CDR1 is MGHRA and CDR2 is YSYEKL. This CDR3 comprises 16 residues. V was pared by 2 bases and J by 5 bases, with 13 bases between. The CDR3 region is CASSQSEGTNNSPLHF. The CDR3 DNA follows: TGCGCCAGCAGCCAATCTGAGGGGACTAATAATTCACCCCTCCACTTT.

In this sample, this clone turned up once. CDR3 amino acids: CASSLYTGTGESPLHF. CDR3 nucleotides: TGTGCCAGCAGTTTATACACCGGGACAGGGGAATCACCCCTCCACTTT. This chain joins TRBV27 and TRBJ1-6, with 10 nucleotides matching TRBD1. CDR1 is MNHEY and CDR2 is SMNVEV in the germline V gene (reference sequence). The CDR3 is made up of 16 amino acids. J gave up 10 bases and V 1 base, and 7 bases lay outside the gene matches.

The chain employs TRBV10-3 and TRBJ1-2; D perhaps matches TRBD1 (5 bases). The V end lost 9 bases, the J end lost 4 bases, and 9 bases lay between the germline ends. Germline V gene lookup returns CDR1 ENHRY and CDR2 SYGVKD. CDR3 length equals 11 residues. This CDR3 reads CAIRGGYGYTF. CDR3 sequence (DNA): TGTGCCATAAGGGGCGGCTATGGCTACACCTTC.

In nucleotides, the CDR3 is TGTGCCAGTAGTTCCCGCTCGACAGGTGATTACGAGCAGTACTTC. This encodes CASSSRSTGDYEQYF. The gene calls are TRBV19 and TRBJ2-7; a possible D gene is TRBD1 (6 bases). Germline CDR1 reads LNHDA; CDR2 reads SQIVND (reference sequence). The CDR3 runs 15 residues. V lost 5 bases, J lost 4 bases, and 18 bases lay in between. Looking up the rest from reference TRBV19 and TRBJ2-7 gives the full variable domain: DGGITQSPKYLFRKEGQNVTLSCEQNLNHDAMYWYRQDPGQGLRLIYYSQIVNDFQKGDIAEGYSVSREKKESFPLTVTSAQKNPTAFYLCASSSRSTGDYEQYFGPGTRLTVT.

The genes are TRBV6-4 and TRBJ1-1, with D perhaps matching TRBD1 (5 bases). V lost 2 bases to trimming and J lost 5 bases, with 9 bases between them. CDR3 size: 13 residues. From germline, CDR1 is MRHNA and CDR2 SNTAGT. The CDR3 nucleotides are TGTGCCAGCAGTGACCAGGGTTGGACTGAAGCTTTCTTT. Translated, it gives CASSDQGWTEAFF.

J is TRBJ2-4 and V is TRBV7-2, with D unclear. The CDR3 covers 15 residues. V was shortened by 1 base and J by 10 bases, with 17 bases between the two germline ends. The germline V gene has CDR1 SGHTA and CDR2 FQGNSA. The CDR3 bases are TGTGCCAGCAGCTTAGTACACGATCCTCGCTGGATTCAGTACTTC. It translates to CASSLVHDPRWIQYF. The variable domain in full, completed from reference TRBV7-2 and TRBJ2-4, reads GAGVSQSPSNKVTEKGKDVELRCDPISGHTALYWYRQSLGQGLEFLIYFQGNSAPDKSGLPSDRFSAERTGGSVSTLTIQRTQQEDSAVYLCASSLVHDPRWIQYFGAGTRLSVL.

The chain uses TRBV5-1 and TRBJ1-3; possible D gene TRBD1, 6 bases. This CDR3 comprises 15 residues. With 4 bases removed from V and 4 bases from J, the gap between germline ends came to 15 bases. From germline, CDR1 is SGHRS and CDR2 YFSETQ. Written as DNA, the CDR3 is TGCGCCAGCAGCCCCACGGACAGATTCGGAAACACCATATATTTT. Translating gives CASSPTDRFGNTIYF.

V is TRBV5-1 and J is TRBJ1-4; 11 bases match TRBD1. From germline, CDR1 is SGHRS and CDR2 YFSETQ. V dropped 4 bases and J dropped 8; count of bases not matched to a gene: 4. The CDR3 has 14 amino acids. DNA of the CDR3: TGCGCCAGCAGCGGGGACAGGGGGGAGGAAAAACTGTTTTTT. It specifies CASSGDRGEEKLFF.

The J gene is TRBJ2-1, the V gene TRBV19; 11 bases agree with TRBD2. Germline V lookup: CDR1 LNHDA, CDR2 SQIVND (reference sequence). This CDR3 is 15 amino acids long. J gave up 6 bases and V 7 bases, and 8 bases lay outside the gene matches. The CDR3 loop is CASNQLAGALNEQFF. The CDR3 DNA sequence: TGTGCCAGTAACCAACTAGCGGGGGCCCTCAATGAGCAGTTCTTC.

The chain couples TRBV29-1 to TRBJ2-5, with TRBD2 matching 8 bases. CDR3 length equals 12 residues. The V and J ends lost 5 bases and 5 bases, in that order; junction bases with no gene match: 4. CDR1 is SQVTM and CDR2 is ANQGSEA in the germline V gene. This CDR3 is CSVITSGETQYF. In DNA form, the CDR3 reads TGCAGCGTTATTACTAGCGGCGAGACCCAGTACTTC.

The table lists this clone with a few counts. The V gene is TRBV6-4, the J gene TRBJ1-6; 9 bases are a match to TRBD1. Losses at the gene ends were 5 bases for V and 7 bases for J; bases not matched to a gene: 3. Germline lookup yields CDR1 MRHNA and CDR2 SNTAGT. There are 14 residues in the CDR3. The CDR3, as DNA: TGTGCCAGCAGTTCGGGACAGGGAAATTCACCCCTCCACTTT. This translates into CASSSGQGNSPLHF.

The J gene is TRBJ1-5, the V gene TRBV28; D is unclear. Trimming took off 5 bases at V and 7 bases at J, with 9 bases between the two ends. The germline V gene has CDR1 MDHEN and CDR2 SYDVKM. The CDR3 is 12 amino acids. Here the CDR3 DNA reads TGTGCCAGCAGTGTCCTCGGGCAGCCCCAGCATTTT. It translates to CASSVLGQPQHF.

J is TRBJ1-1 and V is TRBV10-1; D unresolved. V gave up 3 bases and J gave up 3 bases, with 11 bases separating them. The germline V gene encodes CDR1 WNHNN and CDR2 SYGVQD (reference sequence). The CDR3 is 14 residues long. The CDR3 DNA reads TGCGCCAGCAGTGATCACCGAAGCTACACTGAAGCTTTCTTT. Translated, it gives CASSDHRSYTEAFF.

The chain uses TRBV5-1 and TRBJ2-1; a weak D match, TRBD2 (6 bases). The CDR3 covers 14 residues. V was trimmed by 3 bases and J by 7 bases, leaving 14 bases between them. Germline values: CDR1 SGHRS, CDR2 YFSETQ. In nucleotides, the CDR3 is TGCGCCAGCAGCTGGGCCGGAGGGGCGAATGAGCAGTTCTTC. Translation gives CASSWAGGANEQFF.

This clone was seen more than once but under ten times. V usage is TRBV7-7 and J usage is TRBJ2-7, with TRBD1 as a possible D gene (6 bases). CDR1 SSHAT and CDR2 FNYEAQ come from the germline V gene (reference sequence). The V end lost 3 bases, the J end lost 7 bases, and 16 bases lay between the germline ends. The CDR3 runs to 14 residues. The CDR3 loop reads CASSLGRGSREQYF. The CDR3 DNA reads TGTGCCAGCAGCTTGGGCAGGGGATCGAGGGAGCAGTACTTC.

CDR3 loop: CASSATDRGLREQYF. DNA for the CDR3: TGTGCCAGCAGCGCCACGGACAGGGGGCTGAGGGAGCAGTACTTC. The chain combines TRBV9 with TRBJ2-7; 11 bases agree with TRBD1. CDR3 length equals 15 residues. J was trimmed by 7 bases and V by 3 bases; bases with no gene match: 9. Germline V lookup: CDR1 SGDLS, CDR2 YYNGEE.